The clone carrying this T cell receptor beta chain was counted between two and nine times. Its antigen is as yet unknown. These data belong to a study of T-cell memory formation after mild COVID-19. Germline V gene lookup returns CDR1 SEHNR and CDR2 FQNEAQ (reference sequence). The ends lost 5 bases at V and 7 bases at J; junction bases unmatched: 8. The CDR3 length is 15 residues. MiXCR, applied by TCRdb to the 5' RACE reads, yields one record per CDR3 protein. The repertoire includes roughly 45,000 distinct CDR3 sequences, roughly 27% of them detected once, and about 45% sits in the top ten. Findings and caveats of the study: Clones contracting across day 15 to 85 had a balanced CD4/CD8 profile; later expanding clones leaned CD4+.

The gene calls are TRBV7-9 and TRBJ2-1; TRBD1 matches at 10 bases. The sample was PBMCs or a T cell subset sorted from them (not recorded which). This sequence was found in a man aged 18 to 30 who had mild COVID-19 (a few samples of this study predate the infection). Cell type and time point are not known. The CDR3 bases are TGTGCCAGCAGCCTGCGCCCGGGACAGGGGAATGAGCAGTTCTTC. This sequence encodes CASSLRPGQGNEQFF.